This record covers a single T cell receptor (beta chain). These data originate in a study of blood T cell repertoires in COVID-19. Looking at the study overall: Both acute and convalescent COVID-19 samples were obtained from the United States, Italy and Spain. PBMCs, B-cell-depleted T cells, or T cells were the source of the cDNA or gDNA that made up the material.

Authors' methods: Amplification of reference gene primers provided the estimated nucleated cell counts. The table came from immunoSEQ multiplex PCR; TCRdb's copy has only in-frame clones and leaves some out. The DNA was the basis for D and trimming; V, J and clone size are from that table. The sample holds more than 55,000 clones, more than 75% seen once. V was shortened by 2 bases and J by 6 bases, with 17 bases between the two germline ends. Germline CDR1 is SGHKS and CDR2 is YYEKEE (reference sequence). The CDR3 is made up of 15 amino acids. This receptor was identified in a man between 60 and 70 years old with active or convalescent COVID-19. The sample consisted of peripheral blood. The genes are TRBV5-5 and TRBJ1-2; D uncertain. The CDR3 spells CASSLGSVKDNGYTF. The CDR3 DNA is TGTGCCAGCAGCTTAGGGAGTGTGAAAGACAATGGCTACACCTTC.